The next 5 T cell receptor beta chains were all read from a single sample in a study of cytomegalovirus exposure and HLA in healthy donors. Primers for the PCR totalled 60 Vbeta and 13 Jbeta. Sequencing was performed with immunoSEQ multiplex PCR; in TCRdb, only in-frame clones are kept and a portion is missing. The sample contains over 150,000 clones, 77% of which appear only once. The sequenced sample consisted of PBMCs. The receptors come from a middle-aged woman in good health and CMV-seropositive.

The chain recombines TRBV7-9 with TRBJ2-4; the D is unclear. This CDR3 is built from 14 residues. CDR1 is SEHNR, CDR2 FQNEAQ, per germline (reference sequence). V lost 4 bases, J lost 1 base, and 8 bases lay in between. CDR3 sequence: CASSSPGAKNIQYF. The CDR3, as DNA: TGTGCCAGCAGCTCCCCGGGTGCCAAAAACATTCAGTACTTC.

This chain's CDR3 is CASSLEGTSGGGTQYF. CDR3 bases: TGTGCCAGCAGCTTGGAAGGGACTAGCGGGGGTGGTACGCAGTATTTT. This chain uses TRBV7-2 with TRBJ2-3; 14 positions agree with TRBD2. This CDR3 comprises 16 residues. V trimming: 3 bases; J trimming: 8 bases; junction bases outside the gene matches: 7. Germline CDR1 and CDR2: SGHTA and FQGNSA.

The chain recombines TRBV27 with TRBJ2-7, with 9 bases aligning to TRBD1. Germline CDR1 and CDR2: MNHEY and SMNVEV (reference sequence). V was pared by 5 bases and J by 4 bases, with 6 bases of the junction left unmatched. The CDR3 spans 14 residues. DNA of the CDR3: TGTGCCAGCAGTGTACAGGGGGCGCGGTACGAGCAGTACTTC. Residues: CASSVQGARYEQYF.

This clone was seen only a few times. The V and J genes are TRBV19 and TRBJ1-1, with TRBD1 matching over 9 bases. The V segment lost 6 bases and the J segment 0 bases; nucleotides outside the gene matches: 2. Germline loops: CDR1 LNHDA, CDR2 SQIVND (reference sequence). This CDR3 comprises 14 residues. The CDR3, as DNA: TGTGCCAGTAGCCGGGACAGGGTGAACACTGAAGCTTTCTTT. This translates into CASSRDRVNTEAFF.

The CDR3 region has the DNA TGTGCCAGCAGCGACAGGGGAGGAGCAGATACGCAGTATTTT. This sequence encodes CASSDRGGADTQYF. The chain links TRBV9 to TRBJ2-3, with D maybe TRBD1 (7 bases). Trimming shortened V by 3 bases and J by 4 bases, and 12 bases separated the two germline ends. This CDR3 is 14 amino acids long. The V gene's germline CDR1 is SGDLS and CDR2 YYNGEE.